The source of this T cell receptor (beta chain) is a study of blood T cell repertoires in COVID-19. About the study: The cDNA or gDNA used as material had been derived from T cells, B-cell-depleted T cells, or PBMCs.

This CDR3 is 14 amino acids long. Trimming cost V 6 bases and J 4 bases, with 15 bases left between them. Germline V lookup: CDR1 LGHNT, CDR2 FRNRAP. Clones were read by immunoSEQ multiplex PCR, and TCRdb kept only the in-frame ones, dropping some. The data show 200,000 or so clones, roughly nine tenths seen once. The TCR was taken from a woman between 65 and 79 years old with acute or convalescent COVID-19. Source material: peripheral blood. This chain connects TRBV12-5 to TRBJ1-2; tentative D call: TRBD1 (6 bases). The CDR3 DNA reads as TGTGCTAGTGGCAAGGACAGCCCGGGCTATGGCTACACCTTC. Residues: CASGKDSPGYGYTF.